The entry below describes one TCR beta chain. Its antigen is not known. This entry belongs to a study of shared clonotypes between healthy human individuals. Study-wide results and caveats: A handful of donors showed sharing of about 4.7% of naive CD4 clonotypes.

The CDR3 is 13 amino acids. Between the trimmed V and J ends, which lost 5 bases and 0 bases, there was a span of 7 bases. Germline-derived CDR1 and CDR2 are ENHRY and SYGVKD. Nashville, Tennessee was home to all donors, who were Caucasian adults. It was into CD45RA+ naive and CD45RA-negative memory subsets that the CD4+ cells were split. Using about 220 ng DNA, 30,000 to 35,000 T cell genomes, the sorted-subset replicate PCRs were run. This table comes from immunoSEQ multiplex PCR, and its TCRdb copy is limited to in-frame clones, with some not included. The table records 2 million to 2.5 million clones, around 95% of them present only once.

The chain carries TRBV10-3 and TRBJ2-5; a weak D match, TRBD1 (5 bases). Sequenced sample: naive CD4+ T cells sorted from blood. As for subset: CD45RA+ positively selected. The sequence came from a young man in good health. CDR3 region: CAISSRDQETQYF. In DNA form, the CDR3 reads TGTGCCATCAGTAGCAGGGACCAAGAGACCCAGTACTTC.